This T cell receptor (beta chain) was observed in a study of blood T cell repertoires in COVID-19. In the study overall: There were acute and convalescent COVID-19 samples, and they came from the United States, Italy and Spain. PBMCs, B-cell-depleted T cells, or T cells were the source of the cDNA or gDNA that made up the material.

This clone was observed a single time. Measured with immunoSEQ multiplex PCR; TCRdb has only the in-frame clones, and not every one. The sample lists around 300,000 clones, more than 80% seen once, with 2.5% to 3% in the top ten. Sequencing was performed on peripheral blood. This receptor was obtained from a woman aged 25 to 45 with active or convalescent COVID-19.

This CDR3 reads CASSGTGEEKLFF. CDR3 nucleotides: TGTGCCAGCAGTGGGACAGGGGAAGAAAAACTGTTTTTT. V is TRBV2 and J is TRBJ1-4; 9 bases fit TRBD1. The germline V gene encodes CDR1 SNHLY and CDR2 FYNNEI. The trim removed 4 bases at V and 8 bases at J, leaving 2 bases unmatched. The CDR3 is 13 amino acids.